The clone carrying this T cell receptor (beta chain) occurred once. This entry belongs to a study of T cell changes during pregnancy in multiple sclerosis. Libraries were prepared by immunoSEQ multiplex PCR; TCRdb keeps only in-frame clonotypes and omits some of them. Here the sample spans 40,000 to 60,000 clones, 92% being singletons. Sample: CD4+ T cells from peripheral blood mononuclear cells, taken after pregnancy. The sequence was collected from a female donor with multiple sclerosis, enrolled in a pregnancy study.

CDR3 in DNA: TGTGCCAGCAGCCCCAGTGTTAACTATGGCTACACCTTC. Its translation: CASSPSVNYGYTF. V is TRBV11-3 and J is TRBJ1-2, with D unresolved. CDR1 and CDR2 from the germline V gene are SGHNT and YENEEA. Trimming stripped 5 bases from V and 1 base from J, with 8 bases between. The CDR3 has 13 residues. The entire variable domain, with the rest obtained from reference TRBV11-3 and TRBJ1-2, is as follows: EAGVVQSPRYKIIEKKQPVAFWCNPISGHNTLYWYLQNLGQGPELLIRYENEEAVDDSQLPKDRFSAERLKGVDSTLKIQPAELGDSAVYLCASSPSVNYGYTFGSGTRLTVV.